The source of this T cell receptor (beta chain) is a study of T-cell reconstitution after alpha-beta-depleted transplantation in children. Molecular barcoding with unique molecular identifiers was used for the TCRbeta library. MiXCR was run by TCRdb on the PCR reads, yielding one entry per CDR3 protein. This sample has 500,000 or so distinct CDR3 sequences, with roughly 33% found just once. The germline V gene encodes CDR1 LNHNV and CDR2 YYDKDF (reference sequence). This CDR3 has 13 residues. V gave up 3 bases and J gave up 3 bases, with 8 bases separating them. J is TRBJ1-1 and V is TRBV15; D unresolved. This sequence was found in a human donor who donated a stem cell graft to a child with aplastic anemia. The sequenced sample was PBMCs from the stem cell graft donor, obtained from the stem cell graft. CDR3 protein: CATSRRGDTEAFF. The CDR3 bases are TGTGCCACCAGCAGGCGGGGTGACACTGAAGCTTTCTTT.